This record covers a single T cell receptor (beta chain). No antigen is known for it. The data belong to a study of cytomegalovirus exposure and HLA in healthy donors. Study findings and constraints: According to the study, around 150 TCR beta chains were cytomegalovirus-associated. Cytomegalovirus status, reportedly, was diagnosed with high specificity and sensitivity by the classifier. Many donors shared some public TCRs, even though most TCR sequences were rare.

TCRdb's copy holds only in-frame clones and misses some; the assay was immunoSEQ multiplex PCR. Seen here are roughly 100,000 clones, about 95% observed once, and the top ten hold approximately 0.91%. The receptor was derived from a woman between 18 and 29 years old in good health and CMV-seronegative. The source material was PBMCs.

The CDR3 DNA reads as TGTGCCAGCAGTGGACTGACAGCCTATGCAACTAATGAAAAACTGTTTTTT. It specifies CASSGLTAYATNEKLFF. This sequence joins TRBV6-1 and TRBJ1-4; D might be TRBD1 (5 bases). The CDR3 totals 17 residues. V was trimmed by 4 bases and J by 0 bases, leaving 15 bases between them. Germline V CDR1 and CDR2: MNHNS, SASEGT.